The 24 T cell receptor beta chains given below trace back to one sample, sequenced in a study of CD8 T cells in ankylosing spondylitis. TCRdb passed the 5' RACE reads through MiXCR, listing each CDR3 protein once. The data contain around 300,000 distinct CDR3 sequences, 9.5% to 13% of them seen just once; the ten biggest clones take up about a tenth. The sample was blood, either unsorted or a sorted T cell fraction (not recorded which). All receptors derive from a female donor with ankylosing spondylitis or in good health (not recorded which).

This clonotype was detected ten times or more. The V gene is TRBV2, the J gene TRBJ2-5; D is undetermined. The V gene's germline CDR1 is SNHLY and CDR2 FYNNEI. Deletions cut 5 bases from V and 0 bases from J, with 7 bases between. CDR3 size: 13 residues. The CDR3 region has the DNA TGTGCCAGCAGTTACCGGGACCAAGAGACCCAGTACTTC. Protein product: CASSYRDQETQYF.

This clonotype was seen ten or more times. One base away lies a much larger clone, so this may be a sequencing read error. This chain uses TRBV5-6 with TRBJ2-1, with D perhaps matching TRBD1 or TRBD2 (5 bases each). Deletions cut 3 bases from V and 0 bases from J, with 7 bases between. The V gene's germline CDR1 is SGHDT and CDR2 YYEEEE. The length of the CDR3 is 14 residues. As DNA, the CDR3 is TGTGCCAGCAGCTGGGGGAGCTCCTACAATGAGCAGTTCTTC. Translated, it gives CASSWGSSYNEQFF.

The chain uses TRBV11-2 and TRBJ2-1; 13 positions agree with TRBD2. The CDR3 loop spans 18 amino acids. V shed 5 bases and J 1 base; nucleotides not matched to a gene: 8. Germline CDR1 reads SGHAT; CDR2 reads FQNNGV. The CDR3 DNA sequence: TGTGCCAGCAGCGCTTACCAGACTAGCGGGGGGTCCTACAATGAGCAGTTCTTC. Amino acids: CASSAYQTSGGSYNEQFF.

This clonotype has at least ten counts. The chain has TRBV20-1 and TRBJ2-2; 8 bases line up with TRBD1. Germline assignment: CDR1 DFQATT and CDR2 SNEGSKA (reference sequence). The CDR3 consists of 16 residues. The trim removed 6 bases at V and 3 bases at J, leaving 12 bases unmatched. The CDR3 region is CSAAPRTGTHTGELFF. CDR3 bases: TGCAGTGCCGCGCCCCGGACAGGGACACACACCGGGGAGCTGTTTTTT.

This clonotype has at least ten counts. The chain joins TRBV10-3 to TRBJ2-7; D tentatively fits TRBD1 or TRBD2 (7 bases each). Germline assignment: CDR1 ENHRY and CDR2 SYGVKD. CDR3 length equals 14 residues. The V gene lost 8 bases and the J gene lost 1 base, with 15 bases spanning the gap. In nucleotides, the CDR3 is TGTGCCATCCAGGGGGGGGGAAATTCCTACGAGCAGTACTTC. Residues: CAIQGGGNSYEQYF.

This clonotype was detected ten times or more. CDR3 DNA sequence: TGCAGTGGTTTAGGCAGAATGAACACTGAAGCTTTCTTT. It translates to CSGLGRMNTEAFF. The rearrangement links TRBV20-1 to TRBJ1-1; D is unresolved. V dropped 7 bases and J dropped 0 bases, with 12 bases sitting between them. Germline lookup yields CDR1 DFQATT and CDR2 SNEGSKA (reference sequence). The CDR3 covers 13 residues.

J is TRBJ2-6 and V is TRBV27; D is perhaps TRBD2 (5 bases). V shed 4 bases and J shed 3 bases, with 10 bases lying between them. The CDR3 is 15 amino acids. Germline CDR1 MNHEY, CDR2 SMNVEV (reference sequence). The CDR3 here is CASSSGMLGANVLTF. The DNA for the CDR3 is TGTGCCAGCAGTTCCGGGATGCTTGGGGCCAACGTCCTGACTTTC.

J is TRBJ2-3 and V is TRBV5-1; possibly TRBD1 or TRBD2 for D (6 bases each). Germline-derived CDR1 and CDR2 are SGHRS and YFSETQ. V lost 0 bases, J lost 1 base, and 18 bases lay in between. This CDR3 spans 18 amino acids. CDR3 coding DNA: TGCGCCAGCAGCTTGGCCGGGGGCAACCTTCTTGGCACAGATACGCAGTATTTT. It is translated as CASSLAGGNLLGTDTQYF.

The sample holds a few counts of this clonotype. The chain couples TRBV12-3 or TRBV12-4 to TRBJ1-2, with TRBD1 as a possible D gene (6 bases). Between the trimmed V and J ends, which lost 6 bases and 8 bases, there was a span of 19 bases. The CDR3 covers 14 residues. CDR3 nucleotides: TGTGCCAGCAGGCTAGCTGGGACAAACTCGGGCTACACCTTC. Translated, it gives CASRLAGTNSGYTF.

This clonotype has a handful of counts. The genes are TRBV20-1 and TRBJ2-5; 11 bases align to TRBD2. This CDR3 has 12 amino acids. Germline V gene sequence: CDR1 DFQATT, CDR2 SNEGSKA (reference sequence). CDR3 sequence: CSGSGGEETQYF. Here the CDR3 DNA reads TGCAGCGGTAGCGGGGGGGAAGAGACCCAGTACTTC.

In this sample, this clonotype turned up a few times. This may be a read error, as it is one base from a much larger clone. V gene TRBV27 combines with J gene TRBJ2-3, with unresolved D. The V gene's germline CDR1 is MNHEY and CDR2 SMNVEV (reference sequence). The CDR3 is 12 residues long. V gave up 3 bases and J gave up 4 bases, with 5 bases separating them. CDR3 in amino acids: CASSFGSDTQYF. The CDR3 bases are TGTGCCAGCAGTTTTGGGTCAGATACGCAGTATTTT.

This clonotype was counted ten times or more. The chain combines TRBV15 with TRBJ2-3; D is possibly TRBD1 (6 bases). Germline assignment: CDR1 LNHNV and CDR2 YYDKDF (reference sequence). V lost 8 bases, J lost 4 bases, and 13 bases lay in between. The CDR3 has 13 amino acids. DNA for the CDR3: TGTGCCACCGAGGGGGTTGGTTCAGATACGCAGTATTTT. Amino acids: CATEGVGSDTQYF.

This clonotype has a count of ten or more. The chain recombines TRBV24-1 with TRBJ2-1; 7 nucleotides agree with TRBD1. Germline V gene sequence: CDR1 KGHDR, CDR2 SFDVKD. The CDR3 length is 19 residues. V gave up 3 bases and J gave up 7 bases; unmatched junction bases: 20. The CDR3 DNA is TGTGCCACCAGTGATGACCGCCTCAAGACAGGGAACAAGGGGAATGAGCAGTTCTTC. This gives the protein CATSDDRLKTGNKGNEQFF.

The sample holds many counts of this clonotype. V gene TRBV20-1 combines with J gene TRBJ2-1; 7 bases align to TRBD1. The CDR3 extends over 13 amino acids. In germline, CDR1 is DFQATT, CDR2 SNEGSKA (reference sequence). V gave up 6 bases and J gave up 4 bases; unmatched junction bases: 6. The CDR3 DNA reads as TGCAGTGCCTCGACAGGGCGATACAATGAGCAGTTCTTC. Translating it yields CSASTGRYNEQFF.

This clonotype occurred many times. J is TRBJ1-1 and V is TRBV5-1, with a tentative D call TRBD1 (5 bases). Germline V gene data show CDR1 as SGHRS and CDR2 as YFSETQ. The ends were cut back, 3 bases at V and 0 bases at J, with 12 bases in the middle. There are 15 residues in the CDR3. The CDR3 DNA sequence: TGCGCCAGCAGCTCCGAACGGGGACTGAACACTGAAGCTTTCTTT. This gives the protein CASSSERGLNTEAFF.

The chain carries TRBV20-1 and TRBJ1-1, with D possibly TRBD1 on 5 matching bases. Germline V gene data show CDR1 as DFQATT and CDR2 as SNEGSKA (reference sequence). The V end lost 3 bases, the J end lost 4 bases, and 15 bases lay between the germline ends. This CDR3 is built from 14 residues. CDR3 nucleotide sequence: TGCAGTGCTAGTAAGAGAGGTGGGGGCACTGAAGCTTTCTTT. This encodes CSASKRGGGTEAFF.

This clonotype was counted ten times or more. DNA of the CDR3: TGTGCCATCAGCGGACCTAGACTAGACGAGCAGTACTTC. Translated, it gives CAISGPRLDEQYF. V gene TRBV10-3 combines with J gene TRBJ2-7, with D possibly matching TRBD2 (6 bases). Trimming cost V 6 bases and J 5 bases, with 14 bases left between them. Germline V gene sequence: CDR1 ENHRY, CDR2 SYGVKD. The CDR3 runs 13 residues.

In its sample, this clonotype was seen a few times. The CDR3 coding sequence is TGTGCCAGCAGCTTAGGGACAGGGGAATTCACTGAAGCTTTCTTT. It encodes CASSLGTGEFTEAFF. The gene calls are TRBV7-6 and TRBJ1-1, with TRBD1 identical over 9 bases. CDR3 size: 15 residues. Trimming cost V 1 base and J 4 bases; bases outside gene matches: 4. Germline CDR1 is SGHVS and CDR2 is FNYEAQ.

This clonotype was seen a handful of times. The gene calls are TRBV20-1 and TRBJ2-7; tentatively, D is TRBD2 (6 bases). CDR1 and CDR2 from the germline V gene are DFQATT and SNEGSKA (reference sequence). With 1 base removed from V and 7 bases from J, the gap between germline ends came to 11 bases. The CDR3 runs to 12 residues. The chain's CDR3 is CSARGWGGEQYF. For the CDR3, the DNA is TGCAGTGCTAGAGGCTGGGGAGGAGAGCAGTACTTC.

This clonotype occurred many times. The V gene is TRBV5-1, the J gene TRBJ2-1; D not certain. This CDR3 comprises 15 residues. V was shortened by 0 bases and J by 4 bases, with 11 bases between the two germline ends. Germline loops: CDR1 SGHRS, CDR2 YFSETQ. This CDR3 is CASSLARREYNEQFF. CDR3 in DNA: TGCGCCAGCAGCTTGGCGAGGAGAGAATACAATGAGCAGTTCTTC.

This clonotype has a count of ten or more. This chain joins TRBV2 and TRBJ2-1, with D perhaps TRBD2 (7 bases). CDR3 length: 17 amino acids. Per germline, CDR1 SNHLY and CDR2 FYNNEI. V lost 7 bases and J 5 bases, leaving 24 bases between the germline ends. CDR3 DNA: TGTGCCAGCACACCTCCAGGGGCTGGGGGAGGGGACAATGAGCAGTTCTTC. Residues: CASTPPGAGGGDNEQFF.

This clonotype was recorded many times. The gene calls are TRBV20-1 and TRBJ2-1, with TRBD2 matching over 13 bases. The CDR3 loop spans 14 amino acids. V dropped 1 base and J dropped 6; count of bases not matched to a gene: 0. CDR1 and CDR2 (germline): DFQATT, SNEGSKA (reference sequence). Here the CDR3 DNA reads TGCAGTGCTAGAGGACTAGCGGGAGGCAATGAGCAGTTCTTC. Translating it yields CSARGLAGGNEQFF.

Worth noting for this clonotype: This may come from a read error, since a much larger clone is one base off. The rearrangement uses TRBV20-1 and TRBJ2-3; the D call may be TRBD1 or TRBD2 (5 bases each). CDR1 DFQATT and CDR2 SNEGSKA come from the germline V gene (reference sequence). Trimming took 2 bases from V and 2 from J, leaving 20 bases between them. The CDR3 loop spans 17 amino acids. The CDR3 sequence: CSARIGAGRLNTDTQYF. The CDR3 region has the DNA TGCAGTGCTAGAATTGGGGCGGGTCGACTAAACACAGATACGCAGTATTTT.

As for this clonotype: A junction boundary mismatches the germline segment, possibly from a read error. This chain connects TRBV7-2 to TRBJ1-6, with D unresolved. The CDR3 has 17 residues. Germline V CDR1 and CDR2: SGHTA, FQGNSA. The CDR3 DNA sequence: TGTGCCAGCAGCCCGCGGACGGATGACTCCTCTAATTCACCCCTCCACTTT. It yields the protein CASSPRTDDSSNSPLHF.